These 26 T cell receptor beta chains were sequenced from one sample in a study of human T cells and chemical hapten exposure (dated by TCRdb to the early 2020s). The time point label corresponds to: pre-sensitization, week 0. Taken with the paper, the label for treatment or condition translates to: therapeutic diphenylcyclopropenone sensitization with weekly scalp DPC. The library was produced with RACE. Instrument on record: NextSeq 500. The public reads were reanalyzed by TCRdb: fastp trimming at Q25, MiXCR alignment, in-frame beta chains only. Entries that share a CDR3 protein sequence are merged under the most common genes and DNA. The table for this sample lists roughly 38,000 distinct CDR3 sequences; 7.6% of them were counted only once. In total, the top ten clones hold over 1% of the sample. This sample comprised whole blood, obtained in connection with sensitization to the hapten diphenylcyclopropenone (DPC). Receptor source: a woman in her fifties or sixties with alopecia areata. Some clones in this sample may be carry-over from other donors' samples.

This clonotype was counted only a few times. This sequence joins TRBV11-2 and TRBJ2-7; TRBD2 aligns across 13 bases. After removal of 5 bases from V and 7 bases from J, the junction contained 8 bases not matched to a gene. Germline V gene lookup returns CDR1 SGHAT and CDR2 FQNNGV. CDR3 length: 15 amino acids. CDR3 DNA sequence: TGTGCCAGCAGCCCGGGACTAGCGGGACAAGTTGAGCAGTACTTC. Translating it yields CASSPGLAGQVEQYF.

CDR3 loop: CASRLPGTLAHEQYF. The CDR3 region has the DNA TGTGCCAGCAGGCTTCCCGGGACTCTAGCCCACGAGCAGTACTTC. The chain links TRBV28 to TRBJ2-7, with D perhaps matching TRBD2 (6 bases). The V end lost 6 bases, the J end lost 5 bases, and 20 bases lay between the germline ends. The germline CDR1 and CDR2 sequences are MDHEN and SYDVKM. This CDR3 region has 15 residues.

The chain uses TRBV11-3 and TRBJ2-5, with 7 bases matching TRBD1. This CDR3 comprises 13 residues. CDR1 and CDR2 from the germline V gene are SGHNT and YENEEA. Trimming took 1 base from V and 4 from J; bases not matched to a gene: 0. Here the CDR3 reads CASSLGTGETQYF. The CDR3 DNA reads as TGTGCCAGCAGCTTAGGGACAGGAGAGACCCAGTACTTC. Combining the CDR3 with reference TRBV11-3 and TRBJ2-5 gives the whole variable domain EAGVVQSPRYKIIEKKQPVAFWCNPISGHNTLYWYLQNLGQGPELLIRYENEEAVDDSQLPKDRFSAERLKGVDSTLKIQPAELGDSAVYLCASSLGTGETQYFGPGTRLLVL.

This clonotype was seen a handful of times. V is TRBV19 and J is TRBJ2-1; no firm D call. V shed 4 bases and J shed 3 bases, with 16 bases lying between them. This CDR3 is built from 16 residues. In germline, CDR1 is LNHDA, CDR2 SQIVND (reference sequence). In DNA form, the CDR3 reads TGTGCCAGTAGTAAAAGTCAGACAAATCTCTACAATGAGCAGTTCTTC. Amino acid sequence: CASSKSQTNLYNEQFF.

At least ten counts were recorded for this clonotype. The gene calls are TRBV9 and TRBJ2-3; D not resolved. The CDR3 runs to 13 residues. Germline V gene data show CDR1 as SGDLS and CDR2 as YYNGEE. V dropped 1 base and J dropped 3 bases, with 6 bases sitting between them. The DNA for the CDR3 is TGTGCCAGCAGCGTACGCCCGACAGATACGCAGTATTTT. Protein sequence: CASSVRPTDTQYF.

There are many counts of this clonotype. The chain couples TRBV27 to TRBJ1-4; 9 positions agree with TRBD1. CDR3 length: 15 residues. The V and J ends lost 5 bases and 12 bases, in that order; junction bases with no gene match: 13. Germline values: CDR1 MNHEY, CDR2 SMNVEV (reference sequence). The CDR3 is CASSLNRDRVTQLFF. The CDR3 coding sequence is TGTGCCAGCAGTCTCAACCGGGACAGGGTGACCCAACTGTTTTTT.

Ten or more counts support this clonotype. V and J are TRBV20-1 and TRBJ2-7; a weak D match, TRBD2 (6 bases). The germline V gene encodes CDR1 DFQATT and CDR2 SNEGSKA (reference sequence). V lost 0 bases, J lost 2 bases, and 17 bases lay in between. The CDR3 consists of 16 residues. The CDR3 loop is CSARETRERVTYEQYF. CDR3 coding DNA: TGCAGTGCTAGAGAGACCCGGGAGAGGGTTACCTACGAGCAGTACTTC.

This clonotype was found many times. The J gene is TRBJ2-3, the V gene TRBV5-1; tentative D call: TRBD2 (6 bases). The V end was cut by 0 bases, the J end by 6 bases, with 11 bases between. CDR3 length: 14 amino acids. Per the germline V gene, CDR1 is SGHRS and CDR2 is YFSETQ. The CDR3 loop is CASSLARDSDTQYF. In nucleotides, the CDR3 is TGCGCCAGCAGCTTGGCCAGGGACTCCGATACGCAGTATTTT.

The CDR3: CASSLMLQDEQYF. In DNA, the CDR3 is TGTGCCAGCAGCTTGATGCTACAGGACGAGCAGTACTTC. This sequence joins TRBV5-6 and TRBJ2-7, with a weak D call TRBD1 (5 bases). Per germline, CDR1 SGHDT and CDR2 YYEEEE. V lost 1 base to trimming and J lost 5 bases, with 10 bases between them. The CDR3 extends over 13 amino acids. Full variable domain (outside the CDR3, taken from reference TRBV5-6 and TRBJ2-7): DAGVTQSPTHLIKTRGQQVTLRCSPKSGHDTVSWYQQALGQGPQFIFQYYEEEERQRGNFPDRFSGHQFPNYSSELNVNALLLGDSALYLCASSLMLQDEQYFGPGTRLTVT.

This clonotype was detected many times. The chain uses TRBV18 and TRBJ2-1; 11 bases fit TRBD2. V lost 5 bases to trimming and J lost 0 bases; unmatched junction nucleotides: 9. CDR3 length equals 18 residues. Per germline, CDR1 KGHSH and CDR2 LQKENI. This CDR3 is CASSVGTSGTSSYNEQFF. CDR3 coding DNA: TGTGCCAGCTCAGTCGGGACTAGCGGAACAAGCTCCTACAATGAGCAGTTCTTC.

This clonotype was recorded at least ten times. V usage is TRBV5-4 and J usage is TRBJ2-4, with 7 bases that match TRBD2. With V trimmed by 4 bases and J by 0 bases, 4 bases remained unmatched. The CDR3 has 15 amino acids. Germline lookup yields CDR1 SGHNT and CDR2 YYREEE (reference sequence). The CDR3 nucleotides are TGTGCCAGCAGCCTAGCGGAAACAGCCAAAAACATTCAGTACTTC. It yields the protein CASSLAETAKNIQYF.

This clonotype was seen many times. The rearrangement uses TRBV21-1 and TRBJ2-7; the D call in the table, TRBD1, was not verified against the DNA. TRBV21-1 is flagged as a pseudogene. This CDR3 spans 15 amino acids. CDR3 in amino acids: CASSKRRGFSYEQYF. CDR3 bases: TGTGCCAGCAGCAAAAGGCGGGGGTTCTCCTACGAGCAGTACTTC.

This clonotype was picked up many times. This chain joins TRBV15 and TRBJ1-1; tentative D call: TRBD1 (5 bases). V shed 7 bases and J shed 3 bases, with 12 bases lying between them. The CDR3 runs 13 residues. Germline lookup yields CDR1 LNHNV and CDR2 YYDKDF (reference sequence). CDR3 loop: CATKEGSHTEAFF. The DNA of the CDR3 is TGTGCCACCAAAGAGGGGAGCCACACTGAAGCTTTCTTT.

There are many counts of this clonotype. In DNA form, the CDR3 reads TGTGCCATCAGTGAGTCTGGCACCTCCTACGAGCAGTACTTC. Protein sequence: CAISESGTSYEQYF. V and J are TRBV10-3 and TRBJ2-7, with D hard to call. The CDR3 extends over 14 amino acids. The V gene's germline CDR1 is ENHRY and CDR2 SYGVKD. V was pared by 0 bases and J by 0 bases, with 6 bases between.

This clonotype has a count of ten or more. The chain uses TRBV6-1 and TRBJ2-3, with TRBD2 matching over 8 bases. Germline CDR1 reads MNHNS; CDR2 reads SASEGT. The CDR3 sequence is 15 residues long. V was clipped by 6 bases and J by 2 bases; unmatched bases: 7. CDR3 amino acids: CASRGTRAPTDTQYF. In DNA form, the CDR3 reads TGTGCCAGCAGGGGGACTAGAGCCCCCACAGATACGCAGTATTTT.

The table lists this clonotype with many counts. The genes are TRBV24-1 and TRBJ2-3, with D hard to call. CDR1 is KGHDR and CDR2 is SFDVKD in the germline V gene. The CDR3 totals 14 residues. V lost 3 bases and J 7 bases, leaving 13 bases between the germline ends. The CDR3 sequence is CATSDMDPLNTQYF. The DNA for the CDR3 is TGTGCCACCAGTGATATGGACCCTCTGAATACGCAGTATTTT.

The V and J genes are TRBV7-3 and TRBJ2-2; D ambiguous. This CDR3 has 13 amino acids. Germline V gene data show CDR1 as SGHTA and CDR2 as FQGTGA. Trimming took off 5 bases at V and 6 bases at J, with 10 bases between the two ends. As DNA, the CDR3 is TGTGCCAGCAGCGCTACTATCGCCGGGGAGCTGTTTTTT. Translated: CASSATIAGELFF.

This clonotype was observed many times. This chain uses TRBV5-1 with TRBJ2-7; D may correspond to TRBD1 or TRBD2 (5 bases each). Trimming pared 5 bases from V and 6 bases from J, leaving 15 bases between. The CDR3 extends over 13 amino acids. Germline V lookup: CDR1 SGHRS, CDR2 YFSETQ. The CDR3 is CASSSGADIEQYF. In nucleotides, the CDR3 is TGCGCCAGCAGTTCCGGGGCGGACATCGAGCAGTACTTC.

Comment on this clonotype: Germline and junction disagree at one end, which may indicate a read error. The V and J genes are TRBV7-7 and TRBJ2-2, with 8 positions matching TRBD1. In germline, CDR1 is SSHAT, CDR2 FNYEAQ (reference sequence). CDR3 length: 15 residues. The CDR3 region has the DNA TGTGCTAGCAGCCCTCGGACAGGGCTAACCGGGGAGCTGTTTTTT. As protein: CASSPRTGLTGELFF.

This clonotype showed up many times. The V and J genes are TRBV11-2 and TRBJ2-4; 7 positions match TRBD2. The CDR3 has 15 residues. Germline CDR1 reads SGHAT; CDR2 reads FQNNGV. Trimming cost V 5 bases and J 5 bases; bases outside gene matches: 9. The CDR3 loop reads CASSPTWGRENIQYF. The CDR3 coding sequence is TGTGCCAGCAGCCCTACGTGGGGGAGGGAAAACATTCAGTACTTC.

At least ten counts were recorded for this clonotype. The chain recombines TRBV5-4 with TRBJ2-6; 11 bases fit TRBD2. V shed 2 bases, J shed 0 bases, and the junction held 4 bases outside the gene matches. The CDR3 is 18 residues long. Germline-derived CDR1 and CDR2 are SGHNT and YYREEE (reference sequence). CDR3 bases: TGTGCCAGCAGCTTAGGGCTAGCGGGAGGCTCTGGGGCCAACGTCCTGACTTTC. This codes for CASSLGLAGGSGANVLTF.

Many counts were recorded for this clonotype. Written as DNA, the CDR3 is TGTGCCAGCAGCAGAACAGGGGCCACTGGAAACACCATATATTTT. It translates to CASSRTGATGNTIYF. This chain connects TRBV28 to TRBJ1-3; 7 bases line up with TRBD1. The CDR3 loop spans 15 amino acids. Germline CDR1 is MDHEN and CDR2 is SYDVKM. Trimming cost V 6 bases and J 2 bases; bases outside gene matches: 7.

This clonotype was observed at least ten times. The chain links TRBV19 to TRBJ1-2, with 7 positions matching TRBD1. The CDR3 extends over 13 amino acids. With 6 bases clipped from V and 8 bases from J, the junction kept 9 bases outside the gene matches. The germline CDR1 and CDR2 sequences are LNHDA and SQIVND (reference sequence). The CDR3 region is CASSWTGAGGYTF. CDR3 DNA sequence: TGTGCCAGTAGCTGGACAGGCGCGGGGGGCTACACCTTC. The complete variable domain, with remaining parts taken from reference TRBV19 and TRBJ1-2, reads DGGITQSPKYLFRKEGQNVTLSCEQNLNHDAMYWYRQDPGQGLRLIYYSQIVNDFQKGDIAEGYSVSREKKESFPLTVTSAQKNPTAFYLCASSWTGAGGYTFGSGTRLTVV.

This clonotype was counted ten times or more. V is TRBV13 and J is TRBJ2-1; D is possibly TRBD2 (6 bases). CDR3 length: 15 residues. V was shortened by 1 base and J by 2 bases, with 9 bases between the two germline ends. Per germline, CDR1 PRHDT and CDR2 FYEKMQ (reference sequence). CDR3 amino acids: CASSLVPSAYNEQFF. CDR3 sequence (DNA): TGTGCCAGCAGCTTAGTCCCTAGCGCCTACAATGAGCAGTTCTTC.

This chain connects TRBV6-2 or TRBV6-3 to TRBJ2-2; D ambiguous. Trimming pared 4 bases from V and 4 bases from J, leaving 7 bases between. Germline V gene lookup returns CDR1 MNHEY and CDR2 SVGEGT. The CDR3 has 13 amino acids. The CDR3 here is CASSLGITGELFF. The CDR3 bases are TGTGCCAGCAGTTTAGGGATCACCGGGGAGCTGTTTTTT.

This clonotype turned up a few times. The chain couples TRBV7-2 to TRBJ2-3; D might be TRBD2 (6 bases). Per germline, CDR1 SGHTA and CDR2 FQGNSA. The V end lost 0 bases, the J end lost 0 bases, and 13 bases lay between the germline ends. This CDR3 is 17 amino acids long. The CDR3 spells CASSLASGGASTDTQYF. The CDR3 nucleotides read TGTGCCAGCAGCTTAGCTTCCGGAGGGGCTAGCACAGATACGCAGTATTTT.